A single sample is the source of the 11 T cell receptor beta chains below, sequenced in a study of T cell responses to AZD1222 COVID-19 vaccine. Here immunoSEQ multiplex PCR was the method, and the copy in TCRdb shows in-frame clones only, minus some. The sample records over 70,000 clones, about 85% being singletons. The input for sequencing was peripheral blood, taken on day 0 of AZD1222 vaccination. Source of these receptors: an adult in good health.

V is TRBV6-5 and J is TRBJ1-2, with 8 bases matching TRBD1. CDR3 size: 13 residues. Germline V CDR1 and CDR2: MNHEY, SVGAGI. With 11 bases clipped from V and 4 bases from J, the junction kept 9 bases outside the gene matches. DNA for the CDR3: TGTGCCTGCCGGACAGGGCCAACCTATGGCTACACCTTC. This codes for CACRTGPTYGYTF.

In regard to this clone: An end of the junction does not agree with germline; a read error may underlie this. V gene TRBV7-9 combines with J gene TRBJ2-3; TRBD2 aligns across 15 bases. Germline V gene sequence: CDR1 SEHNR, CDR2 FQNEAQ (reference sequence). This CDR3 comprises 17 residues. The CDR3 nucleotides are TGTGCCGGCAGCGCTGGACTAGCGGGAGGGCCCACAGATACGCAGTATTTT. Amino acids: CAGSAGLAGGPTDTQYF.

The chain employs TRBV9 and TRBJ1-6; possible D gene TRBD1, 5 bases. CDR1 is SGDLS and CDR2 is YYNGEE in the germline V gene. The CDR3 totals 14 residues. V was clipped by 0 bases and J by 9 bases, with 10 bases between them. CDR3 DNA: TGTGCCAGCAGCGTAGATGCAGGGATTTCACCCCTCCACTTT. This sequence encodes CASSVDAGISPLHF.

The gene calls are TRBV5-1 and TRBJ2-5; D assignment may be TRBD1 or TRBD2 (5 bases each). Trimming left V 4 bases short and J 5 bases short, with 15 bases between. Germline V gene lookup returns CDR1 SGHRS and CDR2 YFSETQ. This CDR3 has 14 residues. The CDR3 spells CASSGNGWGETQYF. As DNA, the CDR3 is TGCGCCAGCAGCGGCAACGGATGGGGGGAGACCCAGTACTTC.

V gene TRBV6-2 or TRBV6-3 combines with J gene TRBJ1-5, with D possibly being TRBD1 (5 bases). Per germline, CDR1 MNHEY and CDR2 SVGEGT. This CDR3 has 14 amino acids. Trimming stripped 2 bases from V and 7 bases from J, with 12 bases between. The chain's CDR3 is CASSYGQGSQPQHF. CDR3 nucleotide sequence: TGTGCCAGCAGTTACGGGCAGGGCAGCCAGCCCCAGCATTTT.

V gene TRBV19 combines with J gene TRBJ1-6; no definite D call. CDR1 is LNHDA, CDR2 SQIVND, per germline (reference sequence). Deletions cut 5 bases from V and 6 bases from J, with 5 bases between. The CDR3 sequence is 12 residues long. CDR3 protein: CASSEGNSPLHF. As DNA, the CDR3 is TGTGCCAGTAGTGAAGGTAATTCACCCCTCCACTTT. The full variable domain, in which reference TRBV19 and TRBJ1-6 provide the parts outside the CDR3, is DGGITQSPKYLFRKEGQNVTLSCEQNLNHDAMYWYRQDPGQGLRLIYYSQIVNDFQKGDIAEGYSVSREKKESFPLTVTSAQKNPTAFYLCASSEGNSPLHFGNGTRLTVT.

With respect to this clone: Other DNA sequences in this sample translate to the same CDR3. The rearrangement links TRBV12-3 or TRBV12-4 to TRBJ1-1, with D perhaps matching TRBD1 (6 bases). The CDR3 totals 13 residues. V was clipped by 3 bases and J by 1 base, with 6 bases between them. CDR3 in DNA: TGTGCCAGCAGTTTCAGGGGGAACACTGAAGCTTTCTTT. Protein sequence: CASSFRGNTEAFF.

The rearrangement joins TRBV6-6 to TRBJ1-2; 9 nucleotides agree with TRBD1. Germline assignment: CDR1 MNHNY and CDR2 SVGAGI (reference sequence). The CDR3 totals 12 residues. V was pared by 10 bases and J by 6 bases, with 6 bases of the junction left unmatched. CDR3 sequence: CAIEGDRDGYTF. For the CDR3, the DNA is TGTGCCATCGAAGGGGACAGGGATGGCTACACCTTC.

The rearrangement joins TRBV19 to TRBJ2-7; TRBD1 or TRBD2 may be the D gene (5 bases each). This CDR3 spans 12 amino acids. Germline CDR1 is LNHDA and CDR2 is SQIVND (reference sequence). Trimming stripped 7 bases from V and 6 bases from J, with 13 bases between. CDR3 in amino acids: CASTPGACEQYF. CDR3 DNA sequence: TGTGCCAGTACCCCCGGGGCGTGCGAGCAGTACTTC.

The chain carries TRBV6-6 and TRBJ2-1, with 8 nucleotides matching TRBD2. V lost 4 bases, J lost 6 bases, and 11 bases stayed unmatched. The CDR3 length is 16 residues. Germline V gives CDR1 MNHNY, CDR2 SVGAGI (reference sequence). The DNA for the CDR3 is TGTGCCAGCAGTTGGAACGGGAGGGCCGTATCCAATGAGCAGTTCTTC. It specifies CASSWNGRAVSNEQFF.

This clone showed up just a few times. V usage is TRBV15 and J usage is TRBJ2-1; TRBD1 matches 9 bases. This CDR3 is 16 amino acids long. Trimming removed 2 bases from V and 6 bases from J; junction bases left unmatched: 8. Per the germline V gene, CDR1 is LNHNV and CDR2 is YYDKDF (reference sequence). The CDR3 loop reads CATSRHGQGKGNEQFF. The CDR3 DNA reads TGTGCCACCAGCAGACACGGACAGGGGAAAGGCAATGAGCAGTTCTTC.